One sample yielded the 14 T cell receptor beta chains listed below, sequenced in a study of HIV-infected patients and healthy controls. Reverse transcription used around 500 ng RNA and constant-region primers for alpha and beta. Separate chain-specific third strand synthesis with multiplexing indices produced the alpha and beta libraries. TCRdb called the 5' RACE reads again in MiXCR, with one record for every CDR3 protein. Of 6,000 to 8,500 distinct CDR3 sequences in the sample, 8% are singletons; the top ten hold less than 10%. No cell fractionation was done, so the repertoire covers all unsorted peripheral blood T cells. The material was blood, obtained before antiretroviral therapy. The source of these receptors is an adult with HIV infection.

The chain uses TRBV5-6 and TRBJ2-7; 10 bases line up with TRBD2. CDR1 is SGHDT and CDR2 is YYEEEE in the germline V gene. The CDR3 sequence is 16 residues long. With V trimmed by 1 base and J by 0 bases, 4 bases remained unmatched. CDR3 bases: TGTGCCAGCAGCTTGTGGGCTAGCGGGAGCTCCTACGAGCAGTACTTC. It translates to CASSLWASGSSYEQYF.

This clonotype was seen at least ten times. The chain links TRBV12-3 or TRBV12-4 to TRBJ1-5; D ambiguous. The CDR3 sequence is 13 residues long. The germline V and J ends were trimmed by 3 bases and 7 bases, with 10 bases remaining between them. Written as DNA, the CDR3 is TGTGCCAGCAGTTTGGTCGGGTCCCAGCCCCAGCATTTT. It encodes CASSLVGSQPQHF.

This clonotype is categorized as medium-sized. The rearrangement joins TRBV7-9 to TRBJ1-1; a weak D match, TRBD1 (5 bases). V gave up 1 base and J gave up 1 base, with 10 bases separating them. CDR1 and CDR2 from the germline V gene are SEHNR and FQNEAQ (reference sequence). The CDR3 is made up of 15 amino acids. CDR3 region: CASSLEGHPNTEAFF. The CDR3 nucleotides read TGTGCCAGCAGCTTAGAAGGACACCCGAACACTGAAGCTTTCTTT.

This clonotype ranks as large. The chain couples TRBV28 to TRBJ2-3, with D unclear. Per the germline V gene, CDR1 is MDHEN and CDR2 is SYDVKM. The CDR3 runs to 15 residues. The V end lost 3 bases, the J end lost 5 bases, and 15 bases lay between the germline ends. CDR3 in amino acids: CASSFSAELGDTQYF. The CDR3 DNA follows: TGTGCCAGCAGTTTCAGCGCGGAACTGGGAGATACGCAGTATTTT.

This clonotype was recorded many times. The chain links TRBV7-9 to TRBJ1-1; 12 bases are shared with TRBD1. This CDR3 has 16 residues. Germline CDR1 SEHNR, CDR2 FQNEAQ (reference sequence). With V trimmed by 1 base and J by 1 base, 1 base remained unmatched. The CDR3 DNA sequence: TGTGCCAGCAGCTTAGAGGGACAGGGGGCGAACACTGAAGCTTTCTTT. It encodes CASSLEGQGANTEAFF.

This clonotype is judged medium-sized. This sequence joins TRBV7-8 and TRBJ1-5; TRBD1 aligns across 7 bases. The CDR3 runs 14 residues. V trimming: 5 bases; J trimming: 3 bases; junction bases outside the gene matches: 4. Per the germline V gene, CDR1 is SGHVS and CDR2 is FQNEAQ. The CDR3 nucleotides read TGTGCCAGCAGCCGAGACAGGGCCAATCAGCCCCAGCATTTT. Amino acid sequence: CASSRDRANQPQHF.

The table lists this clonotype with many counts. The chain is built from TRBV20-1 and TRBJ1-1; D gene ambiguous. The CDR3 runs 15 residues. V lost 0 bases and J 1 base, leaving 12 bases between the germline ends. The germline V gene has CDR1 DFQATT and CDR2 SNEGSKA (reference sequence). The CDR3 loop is CSARDVRRENTEAFF. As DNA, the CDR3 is TGCAGTGCTAGAGATGTAAGAAGGGAGAACACTGAAGCTTTCTTT.

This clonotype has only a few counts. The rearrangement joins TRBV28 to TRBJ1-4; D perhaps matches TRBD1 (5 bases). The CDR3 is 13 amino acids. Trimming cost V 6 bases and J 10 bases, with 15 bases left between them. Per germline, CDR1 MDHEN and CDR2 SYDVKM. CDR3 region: CASRPNVGGKLFF. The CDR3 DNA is TGTGCCAGCAGACCCAACGTTGGGGGAAAACTGTTTTTT.

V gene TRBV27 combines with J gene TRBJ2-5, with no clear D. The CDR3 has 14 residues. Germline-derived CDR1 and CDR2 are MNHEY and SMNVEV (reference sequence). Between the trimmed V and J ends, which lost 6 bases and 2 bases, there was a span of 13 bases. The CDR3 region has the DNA TGTGCCAGCAGCTTCCCGGGTTTACAAGAGACCCAGTACTTC. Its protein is CASSFPGLQETQYF.

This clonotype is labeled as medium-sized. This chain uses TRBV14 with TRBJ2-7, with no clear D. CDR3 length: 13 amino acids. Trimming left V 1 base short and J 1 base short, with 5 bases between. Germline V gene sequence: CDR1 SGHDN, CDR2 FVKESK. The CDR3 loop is CASSQVGSYEQYF. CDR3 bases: TGTGCCAGCAGCCAAGTTGGGTCCTACGAGCAGTACTTC.

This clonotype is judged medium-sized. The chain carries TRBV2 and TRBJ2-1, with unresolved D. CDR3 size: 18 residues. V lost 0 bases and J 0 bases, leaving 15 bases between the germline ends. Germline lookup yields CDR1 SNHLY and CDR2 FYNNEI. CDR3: CASSEALPVAVSYNEQFF. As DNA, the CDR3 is TGTGCCAGCAGTGAAGCGCTCCCCGTGGCAGTCTCCTACAATGAGCAGTTCTTC. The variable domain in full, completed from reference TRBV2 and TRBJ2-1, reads EPEVTQTPSHQVTQMGQEVILRCVPISNHLYFYWYRQILGQKVEFLVSFYNNEISEKSEIFDDQFSVERPDGSNFTLKIRSTKLEDSAMYFCASSEALPVAVSYNEQFFGPGTRLTVL.

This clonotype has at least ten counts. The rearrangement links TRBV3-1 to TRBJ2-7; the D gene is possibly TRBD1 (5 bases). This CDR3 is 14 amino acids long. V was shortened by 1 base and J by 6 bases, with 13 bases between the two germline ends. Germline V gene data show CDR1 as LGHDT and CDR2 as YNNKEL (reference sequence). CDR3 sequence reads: CASSQGTPAGEQYF. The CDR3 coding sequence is TGTGCCAGCAGCCAAGGGACACCCGCTGGCGAGCAGTACTTC.

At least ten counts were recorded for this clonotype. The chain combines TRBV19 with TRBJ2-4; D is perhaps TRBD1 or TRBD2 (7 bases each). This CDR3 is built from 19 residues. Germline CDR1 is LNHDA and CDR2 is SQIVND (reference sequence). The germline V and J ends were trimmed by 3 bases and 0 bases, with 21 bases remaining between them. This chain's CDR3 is CASSIRGGGLSLAKNIQYF. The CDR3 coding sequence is TGTGCCAGTAGTATCAGGGGAGGGGGCCTCTCCCTAGCCAAAAACATTCAGTACTTC.

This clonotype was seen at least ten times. The CDR3 DNA reads TGTGCCAGCAGCCACTTCCCTTATCAGGGAGACTATGGCTACACCTTC. This gives the protein CASSHFPYQGDYGYTF. The chain recombines TRBV7-8 with TRBJ1-2; TRBD1 is a possible D gene (5 bases). CDR1 is SGHVS, CDR2 FQNEAQ, per germline. V was trimmed by 5 bases and J by 3 bases, leaving 19 bases between them. The CDR3 runs to 16 residues.